A selection of T cell receptor beta chains follows, all from one sample in a study of blood T cell repertoires in COVID-19. Profiling relied on immunoSEQ multiplex PCR, and the TCRdb table lists in-frame clones only, not all of them. The sample consists of roughly 100,000 clones, approximately 80% of them appearing once. Sequencing was carried out using peripheral blood. Receptors were obtained from a human donor in a cohort sampled during active COVID-19. Both conserved end residues are part of each CDR3. The D gene is left open where the match is weak. Clone size is shown for a subset of rows, as once, few, many or a class of expanded clone.

size	J	D	V	CDR3	DNA
-	TRBJ1-2	-	TRBV25-1	CASSENRWRYGYTF	TGTGCCAGCAGTGAAAACCGGTGGAGGTATGGCTACACCTTC
-	TRBJ2-5	-	TRBV6-5	CASSLQGRVQETQYF	TGTGCCAGCAGCCTACAGGGAAGGGTCCAAGAGACCCAGTACTTC
-	TRBJ1-1	-	TRBV7-3	CASSLSGTRGTEAFF	TGTGCCAGCAGCTTAAGCGGAACCCGGGGCACTGAAGCTTTCTTT
-	TRBJ1-1	-	TRBV19	CARQNLPGDTEAFF	TGTGCCAGACAGAACCTGCCGGGGGACACTGAAGCTTTCTTT
-	TRBJ1-3	-	TRBV30	CAWTSSGTPGNTIYF	TGTGCCTGGACCAGCTCCGGGACACCTGGAAACACCATATATTTT
-	TRBJ1-4	-	TRBV6-5	CASSTGNNEKLFF	TGTGCCAGCAGTACAGGGAACAATGAAAAACTGTTTTTT
-	TRBJ1-1	-	TRBV14	CASSQGGRVATEAFF	TGTGCCAGCAGCCAAGGGGGCAGGGTTGCCACTGAAGCTTTCTTT
-	TRBJ1-1	-	TRBV11-1	CASSPATAMNTEAFF	TGTGCCAGCAGCCCAGCGACAGCGATGAACACTGAAGCTTTCTTT
-	TRBJ1-2	-	TRBV5-4	CASSLERSYTF	TGTGCCAGCAGCTTGGAGAGGAGCTACACCTTC
-	TRBJ1-1	-	TRBV5-4	CASSLDQGNTEAFF	TGTGCCAGCAGCTTGGATCAGGGTAACACTGAAGCTTTCTTT
-	TRBJ1-2	-	TRBV27	CASSLSHLNYGYTF	TGTGCCAGCAGTTTATCACACCTTAACTATGGCTACACCTTC
-	TRBJ1-3	-	TRBV11-2	CASSFLSQGRDTIYF	TGTGCCAGCAGCTTTCTGAGCCAGGGGCGGGACACCATATATTTT
few	TRBJ1-6	TRBD1	TRBV19	CASTPRTGRGSPLHF	TGTGCCAGTACCCCAAGGACAGGTCGTGGTTCACCCCTCCACTTT
-	TRBJ1-3	-	TRBV5-1	CASSPDTRKNTIYF	TGCGCCAGCAGTCCGGACACGCGTAAAAACACCATATATTTT
-	TRBJ2-1	TRBD1	TRBV18	CASSPGTGAVDEQFF	TGTGCCAGCTCACCCGGGACAGGCGCGGTCGATGAGCAGTTCTTC
-	TRBJ1-2	-	TRBV5-4	CASSLDRYGYTF	TGTGCCAGCAGCTTGGACAGATATGGCTACACCTTC
-	TRBJ2-7	TRBD1	TRBV9	CASSPQQGLEQYF	TGTGCCAGCAGCCCACAACAGGGGCTCGAGCAGTACTTC
once	TRBJ1-4	TRBD1	TRBV7-9	CASSFYRGLMANEKLFF	TGTGCCAGCAGCTTTTACAGGGGGCTCATGGCTAATGAAAAACTGTTTTTT
-	TRBJ2-5	-	TRBV5-1	CASSLATGQETQYF	TGCGCCAGCAGCTTGGCCACGGGCCAAGAGACCCAGTACTTC
-	TRBJ1-2	-	TRBV10-3	CAISLTLHRDNLFYGYTF	TGTGCCATCAGTCTCACGCTACACCGGGACAACCTTTTCTATGGCTACACCTTC
few	TRBJ1-5	TRBD1	TRBV28	CASSQRQGRGNQPQHF	TGTGCCAGCAGTCAAAGACAGGGTAGGGGCAATCAGCCCCAGCATTTT
-	TRBJ2-1	TRBD2	TRBV10-3	CAISTLAGAGNEQFF	TGTGCCATCAGTACCTTAGCGGGGGCGGGCAATGAGCAGTTCTTC
-	TRBJ2-3	-	TRBV5-1	CASSLETSTDTQYF	TGCGCCAGCAGCTTAGAAACTAGCACAGATACGCAGTATTTT
once	TRBJ2-3	TRBD1	TRBV5-5	CASRDLRTGGMGTQYF	TGTGCCAGCAGGGATCTAAGGACAGGGGGCATGGGTACGCAGTATTTT
once	TRBJ1-4	-	TRBV12-3/TRBV12-4	CASTSGEKLFF	TGTGCCAGCACATCAGGTGAAAAACTGTTTTTT
-	TRBJ1-1	-	TRBV5-5	CASSFRTPHEAFF	TGTGCCAGCAGCTTCCGGACACCTCATGAAGCTTTCTTT
once	TRBJ1-5	-	TRBV20-1	CSASQPDQPQHF	TGCAGTGCTAGTCAACCGGATCAGCCCCAGCATTTT
-	TRBJ1-2	-	TRBV6-5	CASSPYFSGSEGYTF	TGTGCCAGCAGTCCCTACTTTTCCGGGAGTGAAGGCTACACCTTC
-	TRBJ1-2	-	TRBV30	CAWTGTTYGYTF	TGTGCCTGGACAGGGACTACCTATGGCTACACCTTC
-	TRBJ1-2	-	TRBV7-2	CASSLGQTGRGGYTF	TGTGCCAGCAGCTTAGGTCAGACAGGCAGGGGTGGCTACACCTTC
once	TRBJ2-2	-	TRBV5-1	CASSLGAAGSNTGELFF	TGCGCCAGCAGCTTGGGGGCTGCTGGGTCGAACACCGGGGAGCTGTTTTTT